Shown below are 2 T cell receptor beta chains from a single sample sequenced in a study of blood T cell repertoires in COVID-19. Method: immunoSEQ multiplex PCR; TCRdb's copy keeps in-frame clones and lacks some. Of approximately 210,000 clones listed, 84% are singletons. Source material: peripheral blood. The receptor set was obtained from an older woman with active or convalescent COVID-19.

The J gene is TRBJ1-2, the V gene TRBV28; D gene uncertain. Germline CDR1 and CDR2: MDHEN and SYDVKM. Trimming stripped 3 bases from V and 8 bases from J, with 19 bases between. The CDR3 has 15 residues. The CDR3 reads CASSLKAGRGTGYTF. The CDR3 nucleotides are TGTGCCAGCAGTTTGAAGGCGGGCCGGGGTACAGGCTACACCTTC.

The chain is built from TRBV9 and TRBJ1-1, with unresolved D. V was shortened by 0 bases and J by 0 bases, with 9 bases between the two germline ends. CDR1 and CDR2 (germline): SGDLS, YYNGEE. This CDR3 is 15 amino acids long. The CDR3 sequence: CASSVAAALNTEAFF. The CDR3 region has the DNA TGTGCCAGCAGCGTAGCGGCAGCGTTGAACACTGAAGCTTTCTTT.